The 9 T cell receptor beta chains presented below share a single source sample, sequenced in a study of blood T cell repertoires in COVID-19. The data were produced by immunoSEQ multiplex PCR, yet TCRdb's version contains in-frame clones alone and is incomplete. This table holds tens of thousands of clones, roughly 91% found once. Material for sequencing was peripheral blood. Receptors were obtained from a man aged 60 to 75 with active COVID-19.

J is TRBJ2-3 and V is TRBV2; 11 bases align to TRBD2. This CDR3 contains 13 residues. The germline gives CDR1 SNHLY, CDR2 FYNNEI. Losses at the gene ends were 6 bases for V and 11 bases for J; bases not matched to a gene: 7. The CDR3 DNA reads as TGTGCCAGCAGGGATAGCGGGGGGGCCCGGCAGTATTTT. Its protein product is CASRDSGGARQYF.

The V and J genes are TRBV12-3 or TRBV12-4 and TRBJ1-2; D remains ambiguous. CDR3 size: 11 residues. V was pared by 8 bases and J by 5 bases, with 9 bases between. The CDR3 DNA follows: TGTGCCAGCCACACGCAGTATGGCTACACCTTC. Protein: CASHTQYGYTF.

This rearrangement joins TRBV6-5 to TRBJ2-7; D ambiguous. This CDR3 spans 13 amino acids. The V gene lost 6 bases and the J gene lost 0 bases, with 9 bases spanning the gap. The germline CDR1 and CDR2 sequences are MNHEY and SVGAGI. The DNA for the CDR3 is TGTGCCAGCAGCTCAGGTTTCTCCTACGAGCAGTACTTC. Its protein is CASSSGFSYEQYF.

The chain has TRBV6-6 and TRBJ1-3; 7 nucleotides line up with TRBD1. CDR3 size: 14 residues. CDR1 is MNHNY and CDR2 is SVGAGI in the germline V gene (reference sequence). The V gene end was trimmed by 6 bases and the J gene end by 8 bases; junction bases not matched to a gene: 10. The CDR3 loop is CASRRGQERDTIYF. For the CDR3, the DNA is TGTGCCAGCAGGCGAGGACAGGAAAGAGACACCATATATTTT.

The chain joins TRBV7-3 to TRBJ2-2, with TRBD2 matching over 7 bases. Germline V gives CDR1 SGHTA, CDR2 FQGTGA. The CDR3 is 15 residues long. V shed 5 bases and J 5 bases; nucleotides not matched to a gene: 8. The CDR3 here is CASSGGARETGELFF. The CDR3 DNA follows: TGTGCCAGCAGCGGAGGGGCGCGGGAGACCGGGGAGCTGTTTTTT.

The rearrangement joins TRBV3-1 (or the pseudogene TRBV3-2) to TRBJ1-5; weak D call: TRBD1 (6 bases). Germline values: CDR1 LGHDT, CDR2 YNNKEL (reference sequence). V lost 5 bases and J lost 5, with 7 bases in between. The CDR3 runs 12 residues. CDR3: CASSGGHQPQHF. The CDR3 DNA sequence: TGTGCCAGCAGCGGGGGCCATCAGCCCCAGCATTTT.

The V gene is TRBV6-2 or TRBV6-3, the J gene TRBJ1-5; D unclear. There are 13 residues in the CDR3. Per the germline V gene, CDR1 is MNHEY and CDR2 is SVGEGT. Trimming stripped 6 bases from V and 3 bases from J, with 9 bases between. CDR3: CASSGLLNQPQHF. The CDR3 region has the DNA TGTGCCAGCAGCGGACTTCTCAATCAGCCCCAGCATTTT.

V is TRBV4-3 and J is TRBJ1-6; a weak D match, TRBD1 (5 bases). The V end lost 1 base, the J end lost 5 bases, and 12 bases lay between the germline ends. Looked up from germline, CDR1 is LGHNA and CDR2 is YSLEER. This CDR3 contains 16 residues. For the CDR3, the DNA is TGCGCCAGCAGCCAAGTCCCCAGGGCCGATAATTCACCCCTCCACTTT. Protein: CASSQVPRADNSPLHF.

The chain carries TRBV4-2 and TRBJ1-5; D may be TRBD1 (5 bases). CDR3 length equals 15 residues. V was pared by 1 base and J by 2 bases, with 9 bases between. The germline V gene has CDR1 LGHNA and CDR2 YNFKEQ. DNA of the CDR3: TGTGCCAGCAGCCAAGCCAGGGTGCGCAATCAGCCCCAGCATTTT. It is translated as CASSQARVRNQPQHF.